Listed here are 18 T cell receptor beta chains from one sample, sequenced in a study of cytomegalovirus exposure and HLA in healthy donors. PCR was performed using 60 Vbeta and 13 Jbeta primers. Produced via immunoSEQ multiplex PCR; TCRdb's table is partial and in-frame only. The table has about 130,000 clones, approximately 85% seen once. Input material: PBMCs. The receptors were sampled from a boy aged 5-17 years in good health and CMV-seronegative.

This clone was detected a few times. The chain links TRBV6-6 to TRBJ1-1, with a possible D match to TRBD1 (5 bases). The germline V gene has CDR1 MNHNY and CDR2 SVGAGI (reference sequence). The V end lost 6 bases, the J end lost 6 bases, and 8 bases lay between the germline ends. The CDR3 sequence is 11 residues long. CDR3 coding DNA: TGTGCCAGCAGCCGGGGGGCTGAAGCTTTCTTT. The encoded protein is CASSRGAEAFF.

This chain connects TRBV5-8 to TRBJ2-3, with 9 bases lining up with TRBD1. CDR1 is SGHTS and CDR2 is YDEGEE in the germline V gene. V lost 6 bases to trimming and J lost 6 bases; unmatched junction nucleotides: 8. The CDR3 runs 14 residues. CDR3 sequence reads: CASNHRGQWDTQYF. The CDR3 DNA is TGTGCCAGCAACCACAGGGGGCAATGGGATACGCAGTATTTT.

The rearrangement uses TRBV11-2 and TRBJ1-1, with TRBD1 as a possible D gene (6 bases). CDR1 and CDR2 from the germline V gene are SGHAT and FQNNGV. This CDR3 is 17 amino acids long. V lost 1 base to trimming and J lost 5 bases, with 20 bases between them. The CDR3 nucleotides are TGTGCCAGCAGCTTAGGCAGGTGGGGGCGCAGGTGGACTGAAGCTTTCTTT. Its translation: CASSLGRWGRRWTEAFF.

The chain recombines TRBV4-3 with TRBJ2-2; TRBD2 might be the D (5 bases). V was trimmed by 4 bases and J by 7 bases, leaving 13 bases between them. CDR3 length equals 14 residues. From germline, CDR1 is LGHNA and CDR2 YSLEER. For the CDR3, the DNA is TGCGCCAGCAGCCCCTCCTTCGAGGGCGGGGAGCTGTTTTTT. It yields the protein CASSPSFEGGELFF.

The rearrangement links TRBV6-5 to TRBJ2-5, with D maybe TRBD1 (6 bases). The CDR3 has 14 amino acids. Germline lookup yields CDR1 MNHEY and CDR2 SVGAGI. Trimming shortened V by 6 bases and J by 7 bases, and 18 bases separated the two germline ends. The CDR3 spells CASSSGTGLGTQYF. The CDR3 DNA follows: TGTGCCAGCAGCTCCGGAACAGGGTTGGGGACCCAGTACTTC.

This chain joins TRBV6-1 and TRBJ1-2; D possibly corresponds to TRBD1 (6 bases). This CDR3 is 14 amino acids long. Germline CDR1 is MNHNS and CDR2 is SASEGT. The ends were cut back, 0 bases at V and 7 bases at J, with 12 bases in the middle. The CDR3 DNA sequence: TGTGCCAGCAGTGAAGCGGCAGGGGTGGGTGGCTACACCTTC. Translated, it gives CASSEAAGVGGYTF.

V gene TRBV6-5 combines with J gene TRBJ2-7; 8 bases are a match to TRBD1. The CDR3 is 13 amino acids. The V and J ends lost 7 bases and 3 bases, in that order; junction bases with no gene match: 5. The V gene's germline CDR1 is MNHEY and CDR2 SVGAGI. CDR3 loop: CASTGTGLYEQYF. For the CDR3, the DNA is TGTGCCAGCACCGGGACAGGACTCTACGAGCAGTACTTC.

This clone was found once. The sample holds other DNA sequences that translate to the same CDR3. The CDR3: CASSLDRGGEKLFF. DNA for the CDR3: TGTGCCAGCAGCTTAGACAGGGGGGGGGAAAAACTGTTTTTT. This sequence joins TRBV5-5 and TRBJ1-4, with 9 bases that match TRBD1. The CDR3 consists of 14 residues. Germline CDR1 is SGHKS and CDR2 is YYEKEE (reference sequence). V dropped 2 bases and J dropped 8; count of bases not matched to a gene: 4. Combining the CDR3 with reference TRBV5-5 and TRBJ1-4 gives the whole variable domain DAGVTQSPTHLIKTRGQQVTLRCSPISGHKSVSWYQQVLGQGPQFIFQYYEKEERGRGNFPDRFSARQFPNYSSELNVNALLLGDSALYLCASSLDRGGEKLFFGSGTQLSVL.

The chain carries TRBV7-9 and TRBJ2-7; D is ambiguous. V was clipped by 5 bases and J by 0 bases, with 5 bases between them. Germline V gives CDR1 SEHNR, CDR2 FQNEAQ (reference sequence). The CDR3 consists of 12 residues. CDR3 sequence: CASSPSSYEQYF. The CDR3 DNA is TGTGCCAGCAGCCCGAGCTCCTACGAGCAGTACTTC.

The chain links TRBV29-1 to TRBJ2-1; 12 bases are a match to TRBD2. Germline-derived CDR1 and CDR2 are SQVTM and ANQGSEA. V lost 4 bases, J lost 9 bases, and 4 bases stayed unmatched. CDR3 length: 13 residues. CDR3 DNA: TGCAGCGTTGCTAGCGGGAGGGCCAGTGAGCAGTTCTTC. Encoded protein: CSVASGRASEQFF.

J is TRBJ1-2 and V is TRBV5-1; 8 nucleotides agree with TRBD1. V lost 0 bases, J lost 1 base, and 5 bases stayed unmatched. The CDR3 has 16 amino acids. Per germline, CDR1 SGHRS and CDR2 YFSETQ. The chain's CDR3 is CASSLDRGGVNYGYTF. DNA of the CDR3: TGCGCCAGCAGCTTGGACAGGGGGGGCGTTAACTATGGCTACACCTTC. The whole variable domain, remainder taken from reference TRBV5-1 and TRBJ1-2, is KAGVTQTPRYLIKTRGQQVTLSCSPISGHRSVSWYQQTPGQGLQFLFEYFSETQRNKGNFPGRFSGRQFSNSRSEMNVSTLELGDSALYLCASSLDRGGVNYGYTFGSGTRLTVV.

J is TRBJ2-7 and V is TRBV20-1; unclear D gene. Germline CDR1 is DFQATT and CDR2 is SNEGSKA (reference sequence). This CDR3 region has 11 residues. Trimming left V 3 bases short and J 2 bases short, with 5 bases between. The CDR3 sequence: CSASQTYEQYF. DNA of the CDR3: TGCAGTGCTAGCCAAACCTACGAGCAGTACTTC.

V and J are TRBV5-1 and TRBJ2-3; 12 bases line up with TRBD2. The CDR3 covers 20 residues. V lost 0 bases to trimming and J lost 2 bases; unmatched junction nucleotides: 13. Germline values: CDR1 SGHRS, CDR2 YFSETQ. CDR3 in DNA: TGCGCCAGCAGCTTGGTAAAAAGACTAGCGGGAGCCAGATTCACAGATACGCAGTATTTT. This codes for CASSLVKRLAGARFTDTQYF. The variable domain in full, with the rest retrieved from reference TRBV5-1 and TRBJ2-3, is KAGVTQTPRYLIKTRGQQVTLSCSPISGHRSVSWYQQTPGQGLQFLFEYFSETQRNKGNFPGRFSGRQFSNSRSEMNVSTLELGDSALYLCASSLVKRLAGARFTDTQYFGPGTRLTVL.

In DNA form, the CDR3 reads TGTGCCAGTAGTAGGGACAGGGGAAGCTACGAGCAGTACTTC. Its protein is CASSRDRGSYEQYF. This chain uses TRBV19 with TRBJ2-7; 10 positions match TRBD1. CDR1 is LNHDA and CDR2 is SQIVND in the germline V gene (reference sequence). Trimming took 4 bases from V and 3 from J; bases not matched to a gene: 3. The CDR3 consists of 14 residues.

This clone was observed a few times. The CDR3 is CASSSSGTSVADTQYF. CDR3 bases: TGCGCCAGCAGCTCCTCCGGGACTAGCGTTGCAGATACGCAGTATTTT. This chain joins TRBV5-1 and TRBJ2-3; 10 bases align to TRBD2. V dropped 3 bases and J dropped 4; count of bases not matched to a gene: 8. There are 16 residues in the CDR3. Germline V gene sequence: CDR1 SGHRS, CDR2 YFSETQ.

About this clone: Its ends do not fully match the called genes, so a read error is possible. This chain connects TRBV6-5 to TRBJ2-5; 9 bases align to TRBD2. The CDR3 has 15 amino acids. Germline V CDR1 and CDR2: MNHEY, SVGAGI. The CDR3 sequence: CASSDSAGGPQTQYF. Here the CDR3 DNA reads TGTGCCAGCAGTGACTCGGCGGGGGGGCCGCAGACCCAGTACTTC.

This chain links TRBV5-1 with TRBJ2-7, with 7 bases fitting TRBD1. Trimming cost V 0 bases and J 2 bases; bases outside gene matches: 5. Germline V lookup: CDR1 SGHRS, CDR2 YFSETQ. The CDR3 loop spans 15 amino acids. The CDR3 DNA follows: TGCGCCAGCAGCTTGGAGGGGGCCCTACCCTACGAGCAGTACTTC. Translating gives CASSLEGALPYEQYF. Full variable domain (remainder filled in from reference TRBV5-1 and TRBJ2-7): KAGVTQTPRYLIKTRGQQVTLSCSPISGHRSVSWYQQTPGQGLQFLFEYFSETQRNKGNFPGRFSGRQFSNSRSEMNVSTLELGDSALYLCASSLEGALPYEQYFGPGTRLTVT.

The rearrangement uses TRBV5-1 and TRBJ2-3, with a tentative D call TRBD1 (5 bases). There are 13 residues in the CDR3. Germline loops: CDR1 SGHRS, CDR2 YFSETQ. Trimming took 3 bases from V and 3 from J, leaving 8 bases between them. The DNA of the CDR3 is TGCGCCAGCAGCTGGCAGGGAACAGATACGCAGTATTTT. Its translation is CASSWQGTDTQYF. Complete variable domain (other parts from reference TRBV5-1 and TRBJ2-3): KAGVTQTPRYLIKTRGQQVTLSCSPISGHRSVSWYQQTPGQGLQFLFEYFSETQRNKGNFPGRFSGRQFSNSRSEMNVSTLELGDSALYLCASSWQGTDTQYFGPGTRLTVL.